A selection of T cell receptor beta chains follows, all from one sample in a study of OX40 agonist ivuxolimab in advanced cancers. Generated by immunoSEQ multiplex PCR, the TCRdb table keeps only in-frame clones and is missing some. The table has roughly 15,000 clones, approximately 83% seen once. The material sequenced was CD4+ or CD8+ T cells sorted from blood, taken in a trial of the OX40 agonist ivuxolimab. Receptors were obtained from an adult with an advanced solid tumor such as melanoma, head and neck, liver or kidney cancer. CDR3s include the opening cysteine and the closing phenylalanine or tryptophan. A D gene is named only where the DNA matches it firmly. Some rows mark clone size as missing; the rest say once, few, many or name a class of expanded clone.

DNA: TGTGCCAGCAGCGATACAGGGGCTTCCTACGAGCAGTACTTC
CDR3: CASSDTGASYEQYF
J: TRBJ2-7
size: NA
V: TRBV7-9
D: TRBD1

DNA: TGTGCCAGCAGCGTAGGGGAGGCGGGAGTTTCGTTGTACAATGAGCAGTTCTTC
CDR3: CASSVGEAGVSLYNEQFF
J: TRBJ2-1
size: NA
V: TRBV9
D: TRBD2

DNA: TGCGCCAGCAGCCAAGATTCCGGGACTAGCCCCAACGAGCAGTACTTC
CDR3: CASSQDSGTSPNEQYF
J: TRBJ2-7
size: NA
V: TRBV5-1
D: TRBD2

DNA: TGTGCCAGCAGCTTATATGGCGGTACCTACGAGCAGTACTTC
CDR3: CASSLYGGTYEQYF
J: TRBJ2-7
size: once
V: TRBV7-8
D: NA

DNA: TGCGCCAGCAGCCAAGACAGGGCGTATTCAACTAATGAAAAACTGTTTTTT
CDR3: CASSQDRAYSTNEKLFF
J: TRBJ1-4
size: NA
V: TRBV4-3
D: NA

DNA: TGTGCCAGTAACTCCGGCCCCTTTAGCAATCAGCCCCAGCATTTT
CDR3: CASNSGPFSNQPQHF
J: TRBJ1-5
size: NA
V: TRBV19
D: NA

DNA: TGTGCCAGCAAATCGGGACATACCCAAGAGACCCAGTACTTC
CDR3: CASKSGHTQETQYF
J: TRBJ2-5
size: once
V: TRBV2
D: NA

DNA: TGTGCCAGCAGTTACGGACAGGGTTACGAGCAGTACTTC
CDR3: CASSYGQGYEQYF
J: TRBJ2-7
size: once
V: TRBV28
D: TRBD1

DNA: TGTGCCAGCAGCCTTGACAGCCTGAACACTGAAGCTTTCTTT
CDR3: CASSLDSLNTEAFF
J: TRBJ1-1
size: once
V: TRBV6-6
D: NA

DNA: TGTGCCAGCAGTGCAGACAGTTCTGGCTACACCTTC
CDR3: CASSADSSGYTF
J: TRBJ1-2
size: NA
V: TRBV6-1
D: NA

DNA: TGTGCCAGCAGTGTCTTAGCGGGAGATTACAATGAGCAGTTCTTC
CDR3: CASSVLAGDYNEQFF
J: TRBJ2-1
size: NA
V: TRBV6-4
D: TRBD2

DNA: TGTGCCAGCAGACACTACAGCACAGATACGCAGTATTTT
CDR3: CASRHYSTDTQYF
J: TRBJ2-3
size: NA
V: TRBV27
D: NA

DNA: TGTGCCAGTAGTATCTCAACGGGTCGAAGCGGAGATACGCAGTATTTT
CDR3: CASSISTGRSGDTQYF
J: TRBJ2-3
size: NA
V: TRBV19
D: NA

DNA: TGTGCCAGCAGTCCGATGACAGGGGGCAGAGAGCAGTACTTC
CDR3: CASSPMTGGREQYF
J: TRBJ2-7
size: NA
V: TRBV5-6
D: TRBD1

DNA: TGCGCCAGCAGCCAAGGACATAACGACCTCGCGAATGAAAAACTGTTTTTT
CDR3: CASSQGHNDLANEKLFF
J: TRBJ1-4
size: NA
V: TRBV23-1
D: NA

DNA: TGTGCCAGCAGCCCCGGGTTCCAATCGCCCCAGCATTTT
CDR3: CASSPGFQSPQHF
J: TRBJ1-5
size: NA
V: TRBV28
D: NA